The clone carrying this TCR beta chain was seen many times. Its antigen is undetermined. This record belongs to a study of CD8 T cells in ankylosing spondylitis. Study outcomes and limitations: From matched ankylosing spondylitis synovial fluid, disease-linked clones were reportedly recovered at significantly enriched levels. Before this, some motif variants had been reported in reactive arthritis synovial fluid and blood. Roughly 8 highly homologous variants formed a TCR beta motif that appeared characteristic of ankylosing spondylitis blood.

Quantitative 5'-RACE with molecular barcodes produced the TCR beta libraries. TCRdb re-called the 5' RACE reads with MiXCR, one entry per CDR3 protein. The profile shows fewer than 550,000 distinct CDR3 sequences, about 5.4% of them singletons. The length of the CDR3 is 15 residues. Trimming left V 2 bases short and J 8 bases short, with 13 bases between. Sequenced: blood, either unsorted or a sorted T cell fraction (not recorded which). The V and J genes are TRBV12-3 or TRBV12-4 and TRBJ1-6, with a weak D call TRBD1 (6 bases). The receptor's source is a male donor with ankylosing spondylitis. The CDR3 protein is CASSLFGGADSPLHF. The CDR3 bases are TGTGCCAGCAGTTTATTCGGGGGCGCGGATTCACCCCTCCACTTT.